This T cell receptor (beta chain) was observed in a study of cytomegalovirus exposure and HLA in healthy donors. In the PCR, 60 Vbeta and 13 Jbeta primers were used. This table comes from immunoSEQ multiplex PCR, and its TCRdb copy is limited to in-frame clones, with some not included. The sample holds around 59,000 clones; approximately 80% are singletons and the top ten take over 3%. The CDR3 runs to 17 residues. CDR1 and CDR2 (germline): LNHNV, YYDKDF (reference sequence). After removal of 0 bases from V and 5 bases from J, the junction contained 10 bases not matched to a gene. All the people who gave samples were healthy bone marrow donors. The table lists this clone with a count of one.

V and J are TRBV15 and TRBJ1-5; 7 bases agree with TRBD1. The sequenced material came from PBMCs. The receptor comes from a woman in her thirties or forties in good health and CMV-seronegative. The CDR3 spells CATSRDFGQAVYQPQHF. For the CDR3, the DNA is TGTGCCACCAGCAGAGATTTCGGACAGGCGGTTTATCAGCCCCAGCATTTT.